This section outlines one TCR beta chain sequence together with its context. The antigen is unknown. TCRdb's table, derived via immunoSEQ multiplex PCR, lists solely in-frame clones and lacks some. The sample includes some 250,000 clones, roughly 84% seen only once; the top ten take around 0.68%. The data derive from a study of Tregs in tolerant kidney transplant recipients. Whole-study findings and limits: Biological reproducibility was not directly addressed, but technical replication error appeared minimal. Expanding Tregs on activated donor B cells appeared to best identify donor-specific TCRbeta clones. The small number of patients limits these findings pending further validation.

Unstimulated regulatory T cells (CD4+CD25+CD127-), CD4+CD25- non-regulatory cells, CD4 and CD8 cells were FACS-sorted from thawed PBMCs. There are 16 residues in the CDR3. Germline V CDR1 and CDR2: SGHTA, FQGNSA. V dropped 1 base and J dropped 4 bases, with 14 bases sitting between them. Sequencing was performed on CD4+ T cells from blood. The sequence derives from a human donor in good health. The chain couples TRBV7-2 to TRBJ2-1, with a weak D call TRBD2 (6 bases). CDR3 bases: TGTGCCAGCAGCTTAGTTGGGGGGACGGAATACAATGAGCAGTTCTTC. Residues: CASSLVGGTEYNEQFF.